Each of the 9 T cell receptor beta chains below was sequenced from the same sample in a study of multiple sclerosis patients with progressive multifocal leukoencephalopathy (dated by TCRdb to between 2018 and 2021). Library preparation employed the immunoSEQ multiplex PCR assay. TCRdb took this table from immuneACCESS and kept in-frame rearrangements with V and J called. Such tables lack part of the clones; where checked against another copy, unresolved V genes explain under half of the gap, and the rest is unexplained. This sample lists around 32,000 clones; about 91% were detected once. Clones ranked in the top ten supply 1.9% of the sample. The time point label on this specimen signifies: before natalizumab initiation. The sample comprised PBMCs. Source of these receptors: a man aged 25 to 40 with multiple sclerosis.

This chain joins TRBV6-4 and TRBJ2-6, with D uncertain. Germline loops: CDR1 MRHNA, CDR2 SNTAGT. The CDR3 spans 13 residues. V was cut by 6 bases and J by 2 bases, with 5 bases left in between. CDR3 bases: TGTGCCAGCAGGGGTCCTGGGGCCAACGTCCTGACTTTC. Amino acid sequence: CASRGPGANVLTF.

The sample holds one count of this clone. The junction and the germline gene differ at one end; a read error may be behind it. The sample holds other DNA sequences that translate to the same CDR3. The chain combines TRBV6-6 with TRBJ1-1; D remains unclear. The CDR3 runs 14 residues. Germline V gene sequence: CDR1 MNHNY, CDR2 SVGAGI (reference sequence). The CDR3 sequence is CASSYSTENTEAFF. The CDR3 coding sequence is TGTGCCAGTAGTTACTCCACGGAGAACACTGAAGCTTTCTTT.

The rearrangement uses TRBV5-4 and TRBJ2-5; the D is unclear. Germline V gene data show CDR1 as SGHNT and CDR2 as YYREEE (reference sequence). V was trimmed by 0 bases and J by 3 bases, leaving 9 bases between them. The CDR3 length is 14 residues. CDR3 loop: CASSLVGQKETQYF. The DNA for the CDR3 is TGTGCCAGCAGCTTGGTAGGGCAGAAAGAGACCCAGTACTTC.

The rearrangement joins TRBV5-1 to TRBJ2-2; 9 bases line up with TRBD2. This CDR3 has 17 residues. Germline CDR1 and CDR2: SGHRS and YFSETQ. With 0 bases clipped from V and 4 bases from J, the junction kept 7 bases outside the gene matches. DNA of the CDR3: TGCGCCAGCAGCTTGGGACTAGCGGTCGCGGGCACCGGGGAGCTGTTTTTT. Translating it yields CASSLGLAVAGTGELFF.

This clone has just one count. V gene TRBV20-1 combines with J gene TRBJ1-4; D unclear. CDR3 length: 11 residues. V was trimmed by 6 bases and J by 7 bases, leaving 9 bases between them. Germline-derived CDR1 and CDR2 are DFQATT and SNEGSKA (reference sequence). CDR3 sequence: CSAMSLEKLFF. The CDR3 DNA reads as TGCAGTGCCATGAGTCTTGAAAAACTGTTTTTT.

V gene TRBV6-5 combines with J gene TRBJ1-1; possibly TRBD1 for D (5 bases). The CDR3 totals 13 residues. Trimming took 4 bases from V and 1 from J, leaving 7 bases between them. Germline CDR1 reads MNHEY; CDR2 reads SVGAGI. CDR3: CASSWRGNTEAFF. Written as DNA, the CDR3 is TGTGCCAGCAGTTGGAGGGGGAACACTGAAGCTTTCTTT.

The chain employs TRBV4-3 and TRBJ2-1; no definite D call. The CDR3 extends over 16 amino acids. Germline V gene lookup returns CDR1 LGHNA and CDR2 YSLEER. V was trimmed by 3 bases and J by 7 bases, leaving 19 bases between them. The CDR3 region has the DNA TGCGCCAGCAGCCAGGCGCCGTCACCTATAGGGAATGAGCAGTTCTTC. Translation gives CASSQAPSPIGNEQFF.

The CDR3: CASSKGQGISYEQYF. The CDR3 nucleotides read TGTGCCAGCAGCAAGGGACAGGGAATCTCCTACGAGCAGTACTTC. The V and J genes are TRBV6-5 and TRBJ2-7; 9 bases match TRBD1. The germline CDR1 and CDR2 sequences are MNHEY and SVGAGI. The trim removed 6 bases at V and 0 bases at J, leaving 6 bases unmatched. This CDR3 has 15 residues.

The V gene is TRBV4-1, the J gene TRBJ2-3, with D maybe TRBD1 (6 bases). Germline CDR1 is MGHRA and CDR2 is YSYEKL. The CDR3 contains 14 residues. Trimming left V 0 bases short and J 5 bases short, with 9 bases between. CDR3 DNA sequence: TGCGCCAGCAGCCAAGATAAACAGGGAGATACGCAGTATTTT. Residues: CASSQDKQGDTQYF.